The text below deals with one T cell receptor beta chain. Its antigen is unidentified. The entry originates in a study of graft-versus-host responses after intestinal transplantation. The overall study: Induction using anti-thymocyte globulin, followed by tacrolimus and steroids for 3 to 4 years, was given to all recipients.

Profiled with immunoSEQ multiplex PCR; TCRdb holds only in-frame clones, not every one. The sample includes 85,000 to 95,000 clones, about 92% seen only once; the top ten take roughly 2%. The CDR3 has 15 amino acids. Germline assignment: CDR1 SQVTM and CDR2 ANQGSEA. Losses at the gene ends were 2 bases for V and 4 bases for J; bases not matched to a gene: 8. The gene calls are TRBV29-1 and TRBJ1-2, with 9 bases matching TRBD1. The TCR sequence derives from a human donor who received an intestinal transplant. The sample was unstimulated CD8+ T cells sorted from spleen or lymph node cells, taken before intestinal transplant. CDR3 bases: TGCAGCGTTGAACCCGACAGGGGGTTTGGCTATGGCTACACCTTC. Translated: CSVEPDRGFGYGYTF.